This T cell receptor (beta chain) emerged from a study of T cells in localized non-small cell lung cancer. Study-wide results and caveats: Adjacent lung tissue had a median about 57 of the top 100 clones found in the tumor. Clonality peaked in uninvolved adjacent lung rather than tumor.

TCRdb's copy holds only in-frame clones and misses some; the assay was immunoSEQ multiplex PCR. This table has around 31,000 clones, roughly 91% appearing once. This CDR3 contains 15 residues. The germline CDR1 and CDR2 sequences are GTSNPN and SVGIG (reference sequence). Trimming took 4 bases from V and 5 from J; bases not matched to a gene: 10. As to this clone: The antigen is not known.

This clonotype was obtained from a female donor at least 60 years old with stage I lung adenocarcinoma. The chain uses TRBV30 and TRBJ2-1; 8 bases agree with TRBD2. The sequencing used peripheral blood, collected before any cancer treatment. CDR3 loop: CAWTHGLAPNNEQFF. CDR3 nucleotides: TGTGCCTGGACCCACGGACTAGCCCCTAACAATGAGCAGTTCTTC. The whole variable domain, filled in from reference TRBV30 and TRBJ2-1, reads SQTIHQWPATLVQPVGSPLSLECTVEGTSNPNLYWYRQAAGRGLQLLFYSVGIGQISSEVPQNLSASRPQDRQFILSSKKLLLSDSGFYLCAWTHGLAPNNEQFFGPGTRLTVL.